The T cell receptor (beta chain) under discussion was sequenced for a study of blood T cell repertoires in COVID-19. Clones were sequenced by immunoSEQ multiplex PCR, and TCRdb holds only the in-frame ones, with some missing. The table records a few hundred thousand clones, 89% of them present only once. The CDR3 totals 13 residues. V lost 5 bases to trimming and J lost 4 bases, with 10 bases between them. Germline lookup yields CDR1 MNHEY and CDR2 SVGAGI. V is TRBV6-5 and J is TRBJ2-3; D might be TRBD2 (6 bases). The sequencing input was peripheral blood. This receptor was taken from a woman aged 40 to 50 who had recovered from COVID-19. DNA of the CDR3: TGTGCCAGCAGTCTCGGGGGTCCAGATACGCAGTATTTT. Encoded protein: CASSLGGPDTQYF.